The sample holds many counts of the clone carrying this T cell receptor (beta chain). Antigen specificity is unknown. The data originate from a study of response to subunit inactivated influenza vaccine. TCRdb reprocessed the RT-PCR reads via MiXCR and lists one record per CDR3 protein. The sample includes around 160,000 distinct CDR3 sequences, approximately 11% of them seen just once. Overall study results and limits: The authors put forward the suggestion that each seasonal influenza vaccination may bring in only a limited number of new T cells.

The receptor was derived from a man in his fifties or sixties who received an inactivated influenza vaccine. This specimen consisted of non-naive T cells sorted from PBMCs, obtained roughly 46 days after vaccination.

CDR3 residues: CASSYLLSTDYEQYF. CDR3 in DNA: TGTGCCAGCAGTTATTTACTGTCAACCGACTACGAGCAGTACTTC. This chain uses TRBV6-5 with TRBJ2-7, with D hard to call. Germline V lookup: CDR1 MNHEY, CDR2 SVGAGI. V dropped 3 bases and J dropped 3 bases, with 15 bases sitting between them. This CDR3 spans 15 amino acids.